This T cell receptor (beta chain) was found in a study of T cells in women clearing cervical HPV infection. There are 16 residues in the CDR3. CDR1 is KGHSH and CDR2 is LQKENI in the germline V gene. Each participant carried one incident cervical HPV16 infection only. About this clone itself: Its cognate antigen is unknown. The CDR3 end falls 3 residues outside the read, so it is completed with the germline J gene.

General study findings and limits: It is unknown whether associations predate infection; no effector/memory or HPV-specific sorting.

Using immunoSEQ multiplex PCR, the repertoire was profiled, and TCRdb retains in-frame clones only, with some absent. The sample has over 30,000 clones, and its top ten clones hold 1.5% to 2%. Sequencing used blood buffy coat. The origin of this receptor is a woman between 18 and 70 years old with a cervical HPV16 infection that either progressed to CIN3+ or cleared (not recorded which). This sequence joins TRBV18 and TRBJ1-2; possible D gene TRBD1, 6 bases. CDR3 loop: CASSQKQGGPSYDYTF. The CDR3 bases that were read are TGTGCCAGCTCACAAAAACAGGGAGGTCCCTCCTACGAC.